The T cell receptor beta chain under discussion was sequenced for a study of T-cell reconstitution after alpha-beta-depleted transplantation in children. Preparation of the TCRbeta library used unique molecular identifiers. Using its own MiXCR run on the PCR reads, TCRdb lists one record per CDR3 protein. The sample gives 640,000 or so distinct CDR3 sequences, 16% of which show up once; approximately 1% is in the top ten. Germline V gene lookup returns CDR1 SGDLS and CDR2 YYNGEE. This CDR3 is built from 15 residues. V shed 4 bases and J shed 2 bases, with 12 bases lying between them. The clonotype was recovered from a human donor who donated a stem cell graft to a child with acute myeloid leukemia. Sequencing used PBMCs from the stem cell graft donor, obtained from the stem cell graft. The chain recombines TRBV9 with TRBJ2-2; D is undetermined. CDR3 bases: TGTGCCAGCAGCCCCGAATCCTTTAACACCGGGGAGCTGTTTTTT. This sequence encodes CASSPESFNTGELFF.